The 21 T cell receptor beta chains reported below all come from one sample, sequenced in a study of cytomegalovirus exposure and HLA in healthy donors. PCR primers comprised 60 Vbeta and 13 Jbeta primers. Sequencing was performed with immunoSEQ multiplex PCR; in TCRdb, only in-frame clones are kept and a portion is missing. The sample contains roughly 120,000 clones, roughly 76% of which appear only once. What was sequenced was PBMCs. The receptors originated from a man aged 50-60 years in good health and CMV-seropositive.

The gene calls are TRBV15 and TRBJ2-1, with D possibly being TRBD1 (6 bases). CDR1 and CDR2 from the germline V gene are LNHNV and YYDKDF (reference sequence). V was clipped by 6 bases and J by 4 bases, with 13 bases between them. The CDR3 runs to 14 residues. CDR3 region: CATSTRQAYNEQFF. The DNA for the CDR3 is TGTGCCACCAGTACCAGACAGGCGTACAATGAGCAGTTCTTC. Complete variable domain (other parts from reference TRBV15 and TRBJ2-1): DAMVIQNPRYQVTQFGKPVTLSCSQTLNHNVMYWYQQKSSQAPKLLFHYYDKDFNNEADTPDNFQSRRPNTSFCFLDIRSPGLGDTAMYLCATSTRQAYNEQFFGPGTRLTVL.

This chain joins TRBV21-1 and TRBJ2-1; the table names TRBD1, a call not compared with the DNA. TRBV21-1 is tagged as a pseudogene. The CDR3 is 15 residues long. This CDR3 is CASREGDRSFNEQFF. In DNA form, the CDR3 reads TGTGCCAGCCGAGAAGGAGACAGGTCATTCAATGAGCAGTTCTTC.

This chain links TRBV11-3 with TRBJ2-1, with 7 bases that match TRBD1. In germline, CDR1 is SGHNT, CDR2 YENEEA. With V trimmed by 5 bases and J by 11 bases, 6 bases remained unmatched. This CDR3 contains 12 residues. The CDR3 DNA reads TGTGCCAGCAGCCCGTCGACAGGGAAGCAGTTCTTC. This codes for CASSPSTGKQFF.

This clone was found many times. The rearrangement uses TRBV2 and TRBJ2-7, with 9 bases aligning to TRBD1. The CDR3 runs 14 residues. V shed 6 bases, J shed 3 bases, and the junction held 6 bases outside the gene matches. Germline V gene data show CDR1 as SNHLY and CDR2 as FYNNEI. CDR3 sequence reads: CASRPGTGYYEQYF. CDR3 in DNA: TGTGCCAGCAGGCCCGGGACAGGGTACTACGAGCAGTACTTC.

The V call is TRBV4-1, the J call TRBJ2-3; 8 positions match TRBD2. The CDR3 totals 16 residues. Trimming took 0 bases from V and 4 from J; bases not matched to a gene: 6. Per the germline V gene, CDR1 is MGHRA and CDR2 is YSYEKL. CDR3 residues: CASSQDRYGGADTQYF. The DNA for the CDR3 is TGCGCCAGCAGCCAAGATCGGTACGGGGGGGCAGATACGCAGTATTTT.

This clone was seen only a few times. The chain joins TRBV10-1 to TRBJ2-3; TRBD2 matches 8 bases. Losses at the gene ends were 8 bases for V and 0 bases for J; bases not matched to a gene: 7. Germline V lookup: CDR1 WNHNN, CDR2 SYGVQD (reference sequence). The CDR3 consists of 15 residues. This CDR3 reads CASAGTRGSTDTQYF. The DNA of the CDR3 is TGCGCCAGCGCCGGGACTAGGGGTAGCACAGATACGCAGTATTTT.

This clone was detected only a few times. V usage is TRBV27 and J usage is TRBJ2-5; 9 nucleotides align to TRBD2. The end of the DNA fits TRBJ2-7 better, so the J call may be wrong. This CDR3 region has 16 residues. Germline CDR1 reads MNHEY; CDR2 reads SMNVEV (reference sequence). Here the CDR3 reads CASSLRIAGAKYEQYF. Here the CDR3 DNA reads TGTGCCAGCAGTTTAAGGATAGCGGGAGCGAAATACGAGCAGTACTTC.

This chain uses TRBV9 with TRBJ2-7; 11 nucleotides match TRBD1. Germline V lookup: CDR1 SGDLS, CDR2 YYNGEE. V shed 3 bases, J shed 0 bases, and the junction held 8 bases outside the gene matches. The CDR3 totals 17 residues. The CDR3 sequence: CASSDRPGTGGSYEQYF. The CDR3 bases are TGTGCCAGCAGCGACAGACCGGGGACAGGGGGCTCCTACGAGCAGTACTTC. Drawing the rest from reference TRBV9 and TRBJ2-7, the complete variable domain is DSGVTQTPKHLITATGQRVTLRCSPRSGDLSVYWYQQSLDQGLQFLIQYYNGEERAKGNILERFSAQQFPDLHSELNLSSLELGDSALYFCASSDRPGTGGSYEQYFGPGTRLTVT.

The V and J genes are TRBV5-1 and TRBJ2-1; D is possibly TRBD2 (5 bases). From germline, CDR1 is SGHRS and CDR2 YFSETQ. This CDR3 contains 14 residues. V lost 3 bases to trimming and J lost 8 bases, with 15 bases between them. The CDR3 loop is CASSSLAGLDEQFF. The CDR3 nucleotides read TGCGCCAGCAGCTCCCTAGCAGGCCTCGATGAGCAGTTCTTC.

The V gene is TRBV6-1, the J gene TRBJ1-1; 8 bases are a match to TRBD1. Germline V gene lookup returns CDR1 MNHNS and CDR2 SASEGT. This CDR3 spans 13 amino acids. Trimming cost V 6 bases and J 8 bases; bases outside gene matches: 8. CDR3 nucleotides: TGTGCCAGCAGGTTTCAGGGGGCGGGGGAAGCTTTCTTT. It yields the protein CASRFQGAGEAFF.

The V and J genes are TRBV15 and TRBJ2-1; a possible D gene is TRBD2 (6 bases). V was shortened by 1 base and J by 3 bases, with 16 bases between the two germline ends. The V gene's germline CDR1 is LNHNV and CDR2 YYDKDF (reference sequence). CDR3 length: 17 residues. In DNA, the CDR3 is TGTGCCACCAGCAGAGGGCCACTTGGACTAATCTACAATGAGCAGTTCTTC. Protein: CATSRGPLGLIYNEQFF.

The chain links TRBV4-2 to TRBJ1-1, with unresolved D. CDR1 and CDR2 (germline): LGHNA, YNFKEQ. The CDR3 extends over 13 amino acids. V gave up 4 bases and J gave up 2 bases, with 8 bases separating them. CDR3 nucleotide sequence: TGTGCCAGCAGCCGAAGCTCTAACACTGAAGCTTTCTTT. Amino acid sequence: CASSRSSNTEAFF.

This sequence joins TRBV5-1 and TRBJ2-2; D is undetermined. There are 15 residues in the CDR3. CDR1 is SGHRS, CDR2 YFSETQ, per germline. Trimming stripped 0 bases from V and 5 bases from J, with 11 bases between. This CDR3 reads CASSLVPALTGELFF. The CDR3 coding sequence is TGCGCCAGCAGCTTGGTTCCTGCGTTGACCGGGGAGCTGTTTTTT. The variable domain in full, completed from reference TRBV5-1 and TRBJ2-2, reads KAGVTQTPRYLIKTRGQQVTLSCSPISGHRSVSWYQQTPGQGLQFLFEYFSETQRNKGNFPGRFSGRQFSNSRSEMNVSTLELGDSALYLCASSLVPALTGELFFGEGSRLTVL.

This clone was counted once. The chain uses TRBV13 and TRBJ2-4; D unclear. Trimming cost V 2 bases and J 3 bases, with 17 bases left between them. This CDR3 spans 17 amino acids. The V gene's germline CDR1 is PRHDT and CDR2 FYEKMQ (reference sequence). Here the CDR3 DNA reads TGTGCCAGCAGCTTATCCCCCGCTAGGCTTCTCAAAAACATTCAGTACTTC. As protein: CASSLSPARLLKNIQYF.

The V gene is TRBV7-2, the J gene TRBJ1-4; 7 bases agree with TRBD1. The CDR3 contains 16 residues. Looked up from germline, CDR1 is SGHTA and CDR2 is FQGNSA. J lost 7 bases, V lost 3 bases, and 11 bases had no gene match. The CDR3 protein is CASSLANRGWIEKLFF. CDR3 bases: TGTGCCAGCAGCTTGGCAAACAGGGGATGGATTGAAAAACTGTTTTTT.

The chain is built from TRBV5-4 and TRBJ2-3; a weak D match, TRBD1 (5 bases). CDR1 is SGHNT and CDR2 is YYREEE in the germline V gene (reference sequence). The CDR3 extends over 18 amino acids. Trimming took 4 bases from V and 2 from J, leaving 23 bases between them. This CDR3 reads CASSPLRVDEPITDTQYF. CDR3 bases: TGTGCCAGCAGCCCCCTCAGGGTGGACGAACCGATCACAGATACGCAGTATTTT.

The gene calls are TRBV25-1 and TRBJ1-1; TRBD1 is a possible D gene (6 bases). V lost 4 bases and J lost 8, with 11 bases in between. The CDR3 spans 12 residues. CDR1 is MGHDK and CDR2 is SYGVNS in the germline V gene. In DNA form, the CDR3 reads TGTGCCAGCAGTGGGAAAACAGGGGAAGCTTTCTTT. As protein: CASSGKTGEAFF.

V usage is TRBV7-2 and J usage is TRBJ2-4; 11 nucleotides line up with TRBD1. The CDR3 is 18 amino acids. J lost 0 bases, V lost 5 bases, and 9 bases had no gene match. Germline-derived CDR1 and CDR2 are SGHTA and FQGNSA. The DNA of the CDR3 is TGTGCCAGCAGCATGTCCCGGGACAGGGGGATAGCCAAAAACATTCAGTACTTC. It encodes CASSMSRDRGIAKNIQYF.

In nucleotides, the CDR3 is TGCGCCAGCAGCTTGGCCGTCGGCTCCTACAATGAGCAGTTCTTC. Amino acids: CASSLAVGSYNEQFF. The chain couples TRBV5-1 to TRBJ2-1, with unresolved D. This CDR3 has 15 residues. The germline V gene encodes CDR1 SGHRS and CDR2 YFSETQ. The V end was cut by 0 bases, the J end by 0 bases, with 7 bases between.

The chain uses TRBV2 and TRBJ1-6; 8 bases fit TRBD1. The J segment lost 11 bases and the V segment lost 3 bases, leaving 0 bases of the junction unmatched. This CDR3 is built from 12 residues. CDR1 and CDR2 (germline): SNHLY, FYNNEI. CDR3 sequence (DNA): TGTGCCAGCAGTGACAGGGGGCCACCCCTCCACTTT. Translation gives CASSDRGPPLHF.

This clone was seen a handful of times. The rearrangement joins TRBV29-1 to TRBJ1-5; TRBD1 aligns across 9 bases. Per germline, CDR1 SQVTM and CDR2 ANQGSEA. Trimming cost V 5 bases and J 2 bases; bases outside gene matches: 10. The CDR3 loop spans 16 amino acids. The CDR3 spells CSVTTGGSRGNQPQHF. In nucleotides, the CDR3 is TGCAGCGTTACCACAGGGGGCTCCCGGGGCAATCAGCCCCAGCATTTT. Full variable domain (remainder filled in from reference TRBV29-1 and TRBJ1-5): SAVISQKPSRDICQRGTSLTIQCQVDSQVTMMFWYRQQPGQSLTLIATANQGSEATYESGFVIDKFPISRPNLTFSTLTVSNMSPEDSSIYLCSVTTGGSRGNQPQHFGDGTRLSIL.